This record covers a single T cell receptor (beta chain). The antigen remains unidentified. This sample is drawn from a study of response to subunit inactivated influenza vaccine. Whole-study results and caveats: Few new T cells, the authors suggested, are recruited by each seasonal influenza vaccination.

TCRdb used MiXCR to reprocess the RT-PCR reads, holding one entry per CDR3 protein. Counted here are about 570,000 distinct CDR3 sequences, approximately 11% occurring once; the ten biggest clones make up approximately 9.9%. There are 16 residues in the CDR3. The V segment lost 1 base and the J segment 1 base; nucleotides outside the gene matches: 6. These data are also associated with another study on T cells expressing NK-cell markers. From that report: The authors made TCR beta cDNA libraries by 5'RACE template switching. This switching added a universal primer site and UMIs. Eight donors were sequenced, of whom seven were HCMV-seropositive, while the remaining one was HCMV-seronegative. Whether the expanded NKG2C+ T cell clones recognized HCMV remained unclear.

This chain links TRBV12-3 or TRBV12-4 with TRBJ2-7, with 8 bases that match TRBD1. This TCR came from a middle-aged man who received an inactivated influenza vaccine. Sequencing was performed on PBMCs from blood, taken on the day of vaccination. CDR3 protein: CASSLGGGQGSYEQYF. In DNA, the CDR3 is TGTGCCAGCAGTTTAGGGGGAGGACAGGGATCCTACGAGCAGTACTTC.